This TCR beta chain was captured by sequencing in a study of OX40 agonist ivuxolimab in advanced cancers. Study context: Participants, 82.7% male, averaged roughly 60 years of age, ranging from roughly 23 to 80. Partial responses, seen in three patients, involved one hepatocellular carcinoma and two cutaneous melanomas. General study findings and limits: Partial responders treated at 0.1-3.0 mg/kg exhibited clonal expansion among the lowest measured.

Trimming left V 5 bases short and J 4 bases short, with 3 bases between. Germline V gene lookup returns CDR1 WSHSY and CDR2 SAAADI. There are 11 residues in the CDR3. A few counts support this clone. Its antigen remains unknown. The protocol was immunoSEQ multiplex PCR, while the TCRdb copy is restricted to in-frame clones and leaves out a portion. This sample has some 40,000 clones, with roughly 80% found just once. The chain is built from TRBV10-2 and TRBJ2-1; the D is unclear. Sample: CD4+ or CD8+ T cells sorted from blood, taken in a trial of the OX40 agonist ivuxolimab. The receptor was derived from an adult with an advanced solid tumor such as melanoma, head and neck, liver or kidney cancer. CDR3 loop: CASSTYNEQFF. The CDR3 DNA reads as TGCGCCAGCAGTACATACAATGAGCAGTTCTTC.